This T cell receptor (beta chain) was sequenced in a study of T cell responses to AZD1222 COVID-19 vaccine. Study overall: Second doses that came at about 4 or about 12 weeks were put together. Study observations and caveats: The reported proportion of spike-specific TCRs targeting unmutated variant regions was nearly half.

This clone appeared a single time. Its target is unknown. The CDR3 consists of 15 residues. In germline, CDR1 is MDHEN, CDR2 SYDVKM. J was trimmed by 7 bases and V by 4 bases; bases with no gene match: 13. Using immunoSEQ multiplex PCR, the repertoire was profiled, and TCRdb retains in-frame clones only, with some absent. The profile shows some 30,000 clones, 86% of them singletons. The rearrangement links TRBV28 to TRBJ2-7, with 7 bases matching TRBD1. The specimen was peripheral blood, collected on day 0 of AZD1222 vaccination. The source is an adult in good health. The CDR3 region has the DNA TGTGCCAGCAGTTGGCCGGGACAGTCCTTTAGGGAGCAGTACTTC. Its protein product is CASSWPGQSFREQYF.